This T cell receptor beta chain appears in the sequencing data of a study of somatic mutations in cytotoxic T cells in rheumatoid arthritis. This clone was detected once. Method: immunoSEQ multiplex PCR; TCRdb's copy keeps in-frame clones and lacks some. Counted here are some 35,000 clones, about four fifths occurring once; the ten biggest clones make up about 3.4%. V shed 2 bases and J 5 bases; nucleotides not matched to a gene: 9. The CDR3 covers 16 residues. Germline lookup yields CDR1 MDHEN and CDR2 SYDVKM. The TCR originated in a man aged 35 to 55 in good health. Specimen: CD8+ T cells sorted from blood. V usage is TRBV28 and J usage is TRBJ2-7; 10 positions agree with TRBD2. CDR3 loop: CASSLEASGSLDEQYF. As DNA, the CDR3 is TGTGCCAGCAGTTTAGAGGCTAGCGGGAGTCTCGACGAGCAGTACTTC.